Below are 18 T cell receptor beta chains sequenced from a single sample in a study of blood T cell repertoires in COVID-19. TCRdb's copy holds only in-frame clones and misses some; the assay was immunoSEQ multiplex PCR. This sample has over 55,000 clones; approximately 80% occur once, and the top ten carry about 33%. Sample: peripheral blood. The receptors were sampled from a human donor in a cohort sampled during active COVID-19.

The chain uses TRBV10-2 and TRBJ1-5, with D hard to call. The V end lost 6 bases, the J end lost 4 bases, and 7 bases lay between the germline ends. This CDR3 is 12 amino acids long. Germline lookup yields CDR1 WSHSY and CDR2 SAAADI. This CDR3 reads CASSEPNQPQHF. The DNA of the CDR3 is TGCGCCAGCAGCGAGCCGAATCAGCCCCAGCATTTT.

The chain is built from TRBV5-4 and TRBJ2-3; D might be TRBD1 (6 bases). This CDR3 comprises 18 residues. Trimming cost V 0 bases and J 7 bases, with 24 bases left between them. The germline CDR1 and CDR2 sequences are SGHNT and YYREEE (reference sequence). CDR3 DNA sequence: TGTGCCAGCAGCTTGGGCCCTGTTGGGGGCGCTGATCCTTATACGCAGTATTTT. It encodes CASSLGPVGGADPYTQYF.

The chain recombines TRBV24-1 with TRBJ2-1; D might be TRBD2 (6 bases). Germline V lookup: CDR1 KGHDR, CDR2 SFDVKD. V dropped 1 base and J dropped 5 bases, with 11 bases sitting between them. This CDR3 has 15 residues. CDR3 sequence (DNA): TGTGCCACCAGTGATTTTACGGGAGAGAACAATGAGCAGTTCTTC. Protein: CATSDFTGENNEQFF.

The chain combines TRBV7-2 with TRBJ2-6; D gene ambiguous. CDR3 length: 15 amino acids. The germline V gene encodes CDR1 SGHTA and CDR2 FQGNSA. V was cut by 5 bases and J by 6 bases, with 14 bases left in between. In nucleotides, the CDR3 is TGTGCCAGCAGCCCTACCCTAGTCGCGGCCAACGTCCTGACTTTC. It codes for CASSPTLVAANVLTF.

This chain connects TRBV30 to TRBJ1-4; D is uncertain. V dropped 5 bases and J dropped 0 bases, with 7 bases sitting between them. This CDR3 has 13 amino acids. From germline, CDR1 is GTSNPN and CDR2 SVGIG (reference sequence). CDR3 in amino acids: CAWVAATNEKLFF. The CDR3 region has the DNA TGTGCCTGGGTGGCCGCAACTAATGAAAAACTGTTTTTT. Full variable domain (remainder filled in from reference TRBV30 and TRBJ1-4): SQTIHQWPATLVQPVGSPLSLECTVEGTSNPNLYWYRQAAGRGLQLLFYSVGIGQISSEVPQNLSASRPQDRQFILSSKKLLLSDSGFYLCAWVAATNEKLFFGSGTQLSVL.

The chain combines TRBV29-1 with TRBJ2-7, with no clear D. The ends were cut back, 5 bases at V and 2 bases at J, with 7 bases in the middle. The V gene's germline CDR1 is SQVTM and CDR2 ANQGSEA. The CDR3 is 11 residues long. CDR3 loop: CSVKSAYEQYF. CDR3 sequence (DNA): TGCAGCGTTAAATCGGCCTACGAGCAGTACTTC.

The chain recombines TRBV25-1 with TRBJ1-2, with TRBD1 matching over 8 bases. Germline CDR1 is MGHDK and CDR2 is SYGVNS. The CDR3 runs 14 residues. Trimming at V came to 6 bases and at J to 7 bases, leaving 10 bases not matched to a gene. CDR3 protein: CASSNTGTGPGYTF. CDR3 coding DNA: TGTGCCAGCAGCAACACCGGGACAGGTCCTGGCTACACCTTC.

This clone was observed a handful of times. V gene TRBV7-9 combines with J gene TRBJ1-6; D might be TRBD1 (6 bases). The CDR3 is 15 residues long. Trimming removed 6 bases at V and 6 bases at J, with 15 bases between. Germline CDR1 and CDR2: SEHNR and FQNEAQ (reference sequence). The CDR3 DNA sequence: TGTGCCAGCAGGACCCCCGGGACACCTAATTCACCCCTCCACTTT. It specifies CASRTPGTPNSPLHF.

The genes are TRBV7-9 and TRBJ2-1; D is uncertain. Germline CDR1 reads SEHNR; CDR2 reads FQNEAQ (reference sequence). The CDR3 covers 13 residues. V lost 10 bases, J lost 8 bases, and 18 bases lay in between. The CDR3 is CATHQSPSDEQFF. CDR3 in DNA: TGTGCCACCCATCAGTCGCCCAGCGATGAGCAGTTCTTC.

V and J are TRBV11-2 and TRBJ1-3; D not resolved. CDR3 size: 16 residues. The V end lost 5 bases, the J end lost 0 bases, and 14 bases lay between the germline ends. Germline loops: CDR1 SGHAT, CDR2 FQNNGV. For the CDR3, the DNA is TGTGCCAGCAGCCAGTCGTCCGGAGTCTCTGGAAACACCATATATTTT. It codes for CASSQSSGVSGNTIYF.

CDR3 residues: CASRAGTVQETQYF. CDR3 nucleotides: TGTGCCAGCAGGGCCGGGACAGTCCAAGAGACCCAGTACTTC. V is TRBV7-9 and J is TRBJ2-5; TRBD1 matches 7 bases. The CDR3 has 14 residues. Germline V lookup: CDR1 SEHNR, CDR2 FQNEAQ (reference sequence). After removal of 6 bases from V and 1 base from J, the junction contained 5 bases not matched to a gene.

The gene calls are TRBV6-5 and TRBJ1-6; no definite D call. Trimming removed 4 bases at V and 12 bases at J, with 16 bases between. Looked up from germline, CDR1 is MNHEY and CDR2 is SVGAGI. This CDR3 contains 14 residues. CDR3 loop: CASSSDYNKRPLHF. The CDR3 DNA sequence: TGTGCCAGCAGTTCCGACTATAATAAGCGACCCCTCCACTTT.

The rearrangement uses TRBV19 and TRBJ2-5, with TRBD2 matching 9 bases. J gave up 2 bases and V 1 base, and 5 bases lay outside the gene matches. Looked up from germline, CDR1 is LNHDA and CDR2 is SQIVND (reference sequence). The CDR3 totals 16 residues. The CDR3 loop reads CASSIGQRGVQETQYF. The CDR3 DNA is TGTGCCAGTAGTATAGGTCAGCGGGGGGTACAAGAGACCCAGTACTTC.

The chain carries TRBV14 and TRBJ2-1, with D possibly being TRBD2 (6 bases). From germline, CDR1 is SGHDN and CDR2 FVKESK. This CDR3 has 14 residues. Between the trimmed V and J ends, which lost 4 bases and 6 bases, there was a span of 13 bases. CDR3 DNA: TGTGCCAGCAGCCGTAGCGGAAGGTTCAATGAGCAGTTCTTC. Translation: CASSRSGRFNEQFF.

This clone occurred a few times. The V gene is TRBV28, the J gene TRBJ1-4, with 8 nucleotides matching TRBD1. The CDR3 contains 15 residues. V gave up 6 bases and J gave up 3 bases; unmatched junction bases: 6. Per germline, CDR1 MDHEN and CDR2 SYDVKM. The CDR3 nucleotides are TGTGCCAGCAGAACCGACAGGGGAGCTAATGAAAAACTGTTTTTT. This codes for CASRTDRGANEKLFF.

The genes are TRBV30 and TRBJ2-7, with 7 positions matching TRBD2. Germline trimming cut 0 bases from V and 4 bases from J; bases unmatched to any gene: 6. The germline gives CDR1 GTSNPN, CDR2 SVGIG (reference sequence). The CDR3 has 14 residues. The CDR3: CAWSVRGSYYEQYF. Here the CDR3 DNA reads TGTGCCTGGAGTGTACGCGGGAGTTATTACGAGCAGTACTTC. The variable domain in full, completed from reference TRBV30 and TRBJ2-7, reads SQTIHQWPATLVQPVGSPLSLECTVEGTSNPNLYWYRQAAGRGLQLLFYSVGIGQISSEVPQNLSASRPQDRQFILSSKKLLLSDSGFYLCAWSVRGSYYEQYFGPGTRLTVT.

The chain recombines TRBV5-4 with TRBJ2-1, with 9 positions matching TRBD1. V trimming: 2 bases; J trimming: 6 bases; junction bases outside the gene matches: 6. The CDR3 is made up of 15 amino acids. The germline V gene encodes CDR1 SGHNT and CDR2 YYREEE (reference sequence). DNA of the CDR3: TGTGCCAGCAGCTTAGGACAGGGGCAAGGCAATGAGCAGTTCTTC. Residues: CASSLGQGQGNEQFF.

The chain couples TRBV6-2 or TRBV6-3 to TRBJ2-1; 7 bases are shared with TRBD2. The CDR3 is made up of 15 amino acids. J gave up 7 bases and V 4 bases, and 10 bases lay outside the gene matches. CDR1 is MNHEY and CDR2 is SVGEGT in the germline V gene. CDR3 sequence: CASSFEGGPRNEQFF. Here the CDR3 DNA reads TGTGCCAGCAGTTTCGAGGGAGGGCCTAGAAATGAGCAGTTCTTC.